Only a few counts were recorded for the clone carrying this T cell receptor beta chain. These data originate in a study of T cell repertoires in cytomegalovirus infection. Whole-study context: The public TCR beta signatures pointed to both CMV infection and matching HLA type.

Germline assignment: CDR1 SNHLY and CDR2 FYNNEI. The CDR3 has 17 amino acids. V lost 2 bases to trimming and J lost 5 bases; unmatched junction nucleotides: 13. TCRdb re-derived calls from the reads in MiXCR, one entry per CDR3 protein. The repertoire includes a few hundred thousand distinct CDR3 sequences, approximately 22% of them detected once, and around a sixth sits in the top ten. The chain joins TRBV2 to TRBJ2-7; 9 positions agree with TRBD1. This clonotype was obtained from a human donor in good health (CMV status not recorded). Some clones in this sample may be carry-over from other donors' samples. Sequencing was carried out using CD8+ T cells from PBMCs. Here the CDR3 reads CASSEYSLGQGLDEQYF. The CDR3 coding sequence is TGTGCCAGCAGTGAATACAGCCTGGGACAGGGTTTGGACGAGCAGTACTTC.